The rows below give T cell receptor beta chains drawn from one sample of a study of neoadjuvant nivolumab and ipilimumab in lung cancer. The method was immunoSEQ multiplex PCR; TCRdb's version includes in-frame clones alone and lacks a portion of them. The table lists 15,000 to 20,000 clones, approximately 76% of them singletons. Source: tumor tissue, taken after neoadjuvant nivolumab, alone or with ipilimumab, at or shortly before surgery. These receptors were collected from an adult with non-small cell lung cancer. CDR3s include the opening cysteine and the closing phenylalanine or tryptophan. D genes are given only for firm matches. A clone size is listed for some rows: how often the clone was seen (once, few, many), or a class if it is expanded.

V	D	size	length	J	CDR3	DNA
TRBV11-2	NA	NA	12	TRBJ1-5	CASSLDTQPQHF	TGTGCCAGCAGCTTAGATACTCAGCCCCAGCATTTT
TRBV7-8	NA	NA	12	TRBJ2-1	CASSDRGNEQFF	TGTGCCAGCAGCGATAGGGGTAATGAGCAGTTCTTC
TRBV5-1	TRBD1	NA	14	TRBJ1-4	CASSFGQGQEKLFF	TGCGCCAGCAGCTTTGGACAGGGGCAGGAAAAACTGTTTTTT
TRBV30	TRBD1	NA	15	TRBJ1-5	CAWSVQGQGNQPQHF	TGTGCCTGGAGTGTACAAGGACAGGGGAATCAGCCCCAGCATTTT
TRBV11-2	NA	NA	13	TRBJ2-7	CASSLGDKYEQYF	TGTGCCAGCAGCTTAGGCGACAAATACGAGCAGTACTTC
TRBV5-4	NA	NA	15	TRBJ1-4	CASSLKRETNEKLFF	TGTGCCAGCAGCTTGAAAAGAGAAACTAATGAAAAACTGTTTTTT
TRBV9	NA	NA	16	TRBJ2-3	CASSVASGDLTDTQYF	TGTGCCAGCAGCGTAGCGTCAGGCGACCTCACAGATACGCAGTATTTT
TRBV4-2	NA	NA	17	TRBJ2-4	CASSQVKGTPAKNIQYF	TGTGCCAGCAGCCAAGTGAAGGGGACTCCAGCCAAAAACATTCAGTACTTC
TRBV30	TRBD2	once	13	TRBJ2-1	CAGKKQSGGEQFF	TGTGCCGGAAAAAAGCAGTCGGGGGGTGAGCAGTTCTTC
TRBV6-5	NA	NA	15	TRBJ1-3	CASKTSTSSGNTIYF	TGTGCCAGCAAAACTAGTACGAGCTCTGGAAACACCATATATTTT
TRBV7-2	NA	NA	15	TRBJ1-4	CASSFGTLPKEKLFF	TGTGCCAGCAGCTTTGGGACTCTGCCGAAGGAAAAACTGTTTTTT
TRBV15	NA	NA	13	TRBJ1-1	CATSRGPTGEAFF	TGTGCCACCAGCAGAGGCCCGACAGGTGAAGCTTTCTTT
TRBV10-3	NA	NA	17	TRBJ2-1	CAISESMAGSSYNEQFF	TGTGCCATCAGTGAGTCGATGGCGGGGAGCTCCTACAATGAGCAGTTCTTC
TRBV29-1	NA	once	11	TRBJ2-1	CSVGEYNEQFF	TGCAGCGTTGGGGAATACAATGAGCAGTTCTTC
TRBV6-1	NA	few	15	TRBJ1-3	CASSANDFSGNTIYF	TGTGCCAGCAGTGCTAATGATTTCTCTGGAAACACCATATATTTT
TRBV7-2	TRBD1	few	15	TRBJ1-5	CASSAGTVVYQPQHF	TGTGCCAGCAGCGCTGGGACAGTCGTCTATCAGCCCCAGCATTTT
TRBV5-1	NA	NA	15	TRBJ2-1	CASSLGRISYNEQFF	TGCGCCAGCAGCTTGGGCAGGATCTCCTACAATGAGCAGTTCTTC
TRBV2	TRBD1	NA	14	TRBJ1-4	CASSKDRGYGKLFF	TGTGCCAGCAGTAAGGACAGGGGATACGGAAAACTGTTTTTT
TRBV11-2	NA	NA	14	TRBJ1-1	CASSPQLWATEAFF	TGTGCCAGCAGCCCACAGCTTTGGGCCACTGAAGCTTTCTTT
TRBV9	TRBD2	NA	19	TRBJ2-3	CASSSRLAGGGPLLDTQYF	TGTGCCAGCAGCTCACGACTAGCGGGGGGTGGACCGCTCCTCGATACGCAGTATTTT
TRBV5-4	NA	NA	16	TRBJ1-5	CASSLGPGSSDQPQHF	TGTGCCAGCAGCTTGGGGCCTGGGTCCTCGGATCAGCCCCAGCATTTT
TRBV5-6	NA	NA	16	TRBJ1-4	CASSPGTFPTNEKLFF	TGTGCCAGCAGCCCCGGGACCTTTCCAACTAATGAAAAACTGTTTTTT
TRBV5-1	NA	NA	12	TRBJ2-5	CASSEIQETQYF	TGCGCGTCTAGCGAAATCCAAGAGACCCAGTACTTC
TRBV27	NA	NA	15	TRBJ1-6	CASRLGGPDNSPLHF	TGTGCCAGCAGGCTAGGAGGGCCCGATAATTCACCCCTCCACTTT
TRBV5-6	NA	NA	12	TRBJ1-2	CASTHDSYGYTF	TGTGCCAGCACCCACGACAGCTATGGCTACACCTTC
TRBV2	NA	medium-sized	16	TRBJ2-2	CASSEVLEGQTGELFF	TGTGCCAGCAGTGAAGTCTTAGAAGGACAGACCGGGGAGCTGTTTTTT
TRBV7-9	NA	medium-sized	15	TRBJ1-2	CASSLAATPSYGYTF	TGTGCCAGCAGCTTAGCCGCGACGCCCTCCTATGGCTACACCTTC
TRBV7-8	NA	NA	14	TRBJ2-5	CASSITGIGETQYF	TGTGCCAGCAGCATCACCGGGATCGGAGAGACCCAGTACTTC
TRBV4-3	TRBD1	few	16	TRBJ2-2	CASSQQSHRGTGELFF	TGCGCCAGCAGCCAACAGAGTCACAGGGGCACCGGGGAGCTGTTTTTT
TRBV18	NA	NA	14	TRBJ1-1	CASSPQRGEAEAFF	TGTGCCAGCTCACCACAGAGGGGCGAAGCTGAAGCTTTCTTT
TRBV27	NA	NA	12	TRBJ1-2	CASGWMHGGYTF	TGTGCCAGCGGCTGGATGCATGGGGGCTACACCTTC
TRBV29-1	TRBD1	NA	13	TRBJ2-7	CSVEQGASYEQYF	TGCAGCGTTGAGCAGGGGGCATCCTACGAGCAGTACTTC
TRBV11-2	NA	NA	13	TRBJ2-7	CASSFSTDYEQYF	TGTGCCAGCAGCTTCTCGACAGATTACGAGCAGTACTTC
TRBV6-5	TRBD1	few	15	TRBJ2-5	CASSNLGQGRETQYF	TGTGCCAGCAGTAACCTGGGACAGGGGCGGGAGACCCAGTACTTC
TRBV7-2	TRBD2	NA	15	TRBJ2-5	CASSFYTSGGETQYF	TGTGCCAGCAGCTTTTACACTAGCGGGGGGGAGACCCAGTACTTC
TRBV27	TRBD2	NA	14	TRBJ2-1	CASSPSGGVGEQFF	TGTGCCAGCAGTCCTAGCGGGGGGGTCGGTGAGCAGTTCTTC
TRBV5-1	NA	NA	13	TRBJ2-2	CASSRTGTGELFF	TGCGCCAGCAGCAGGACGGGTACCGGGGAGCTGTTTTTT
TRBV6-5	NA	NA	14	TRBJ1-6	CASMSVRMNSPLHF	TGTGCCAGCATGAGTGTTAGAATGAATTCACCCCTCCACTTT
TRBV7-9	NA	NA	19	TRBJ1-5	CASSLGAGVGRTENQPQHF	TGTGCCAGCAGCTTAGGGGCAGGGGTTGGCCGGACGGAAAATCAGCCCCAGCATTTT
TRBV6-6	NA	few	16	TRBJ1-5	CASSYGVRGSNQPQHF	TGTGCCAGCAGTTACGGTGTGAGGGGCAGCAATCAGCCCCAGCATTTT
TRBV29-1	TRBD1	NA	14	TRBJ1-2	CSVDRGRASVGYTF	TGCAGCGTTGACAGGGGGCGCGCCAGTGTTGGCTACACCTTC
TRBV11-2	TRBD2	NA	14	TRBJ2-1	CASKTSGDGNEQFF	TGTGCCAGCAAGACTAGCGGGGATGGTAATGAGCAGTTCTTC
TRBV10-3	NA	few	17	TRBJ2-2	CAISESHGGVNTGELFF	TGTGCCATCAGTGAGTCCCACGGAGGGGTAAACACCGGGGAGCTGTTTTTT
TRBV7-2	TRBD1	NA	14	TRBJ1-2	CASSSQGAIYGYTF	TGTGCCAGCAGCTCACAGGGGGCGATCTATGGCTACACCTTC
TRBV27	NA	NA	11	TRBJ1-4	CASSTGEKLFF	TGTGCCAGCAGTACAGGGGAAAAACTGTTTTTT
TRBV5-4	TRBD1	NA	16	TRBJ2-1	CASSLGTGSSYNEQFF	TGTGCCAGCAGCTTAGGGACAGGGAGCTCCTACAATGAGCAGTTCTTC
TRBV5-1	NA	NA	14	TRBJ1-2	CASSLAPQSYGYTF	TGCGCCAGCAGCTTGGCCCCACAGAGCTATGGCTACACCTTC
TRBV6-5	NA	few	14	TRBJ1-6	CASSEVGENSPLHF	TGTGCCAGCAGTGAGGTCGGGGAGAATTCACCCCTCCACTTT
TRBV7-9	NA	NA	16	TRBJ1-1	CASSLAAGVGSTEAFF	TGTGCCAGCAGCTTAGCGGCAGGGGTAGGTAGCACTGAAGCTTTCTTT
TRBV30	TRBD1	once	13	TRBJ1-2	CAWGEDRGRGYTF	TGTGCCTGGGGGGAGGACAGGGGCCGTGGCTACACCTTC